The 17 T cell receptor beta chains presented below share a single source sample, sequenced in a study of blood T cell repertoires in COVID-19. The method was immunoSEQ multiplex PCR; TCRdb's version includes in-frame clones alone and lacks a portion of them. Of approximately 88,000 clones listed, roughly 80% were seen once; the top ten hold roughly 6.3%. What was sequenced was peripheral blood. The source is a man aged 65 to 85 with COVID-19, enrolled during active disease.

V and J are TRBV5-5 and TRBJ2-7; tentative D call: TRBD2 (6 bases). From germline, CDR1 is SGHKS and CDR2 YYEKEE (reference sequence). The CDR3 covers 15 residues. V was trimmed by 0 bases and J by 3 bases, leaving 13 bases between them. CDR3 DNA: TGTGCCAGCAGCTTGGCGGCTAGCGTCATCTACGAGCAGTACTTC. This translates into CASSLAASVIYEQYF.

The chain is built from TRBV27 and TRBJ2-1, with 10 bases matching TRBD2. The trim removed 5 bases at V and 10 bases at J, leaving 17 bases unmatched. In germline, CDR1 is MNHEY, CDR2 SMNVEV (reference sequence). The CDR3 runs 17 residues. The CDR3 DNA reads as TGTGCCAGCAGTCCGATAATTAGCGGGAGGAGGGGGGGGGAGCAGTTCTTC. The encoded protein is CASSPIISGRRGGEQFF.

The chain employs TRBV11-2 and TRBJ2-5; 12 positions agree with TRBD2. The CDR3 has 15 residues. The V and J ends lost 0 bases and 9 bases, in that order; junction bases with no gene match: 5. The germline CDR1 and CDR2 sequences are SGHAT and FQNNGV. In DNA form, the CDR3 reads TGTGCCAGCAGCTTAGATACTAGCGGGGGGACGGCCCAGTACTTC. It encodes CASSLDTSGGTAQYF. The full variable domain, in which reference TRBV11-2 and TRBJ2-5 provide the parts outside the CDR3, is EAGVAQSPRYKIIEKRQSVAFWCNPISGHATLYWYQQILGQGPKLLIQFQNNGVVDDSQLPKDRFSAERLKGVDSTLKIQPAKLEDSAVYLCASSLDTSGGTAQYFGPGTRLLVL.

This clone was seen a handful of times. The genes are TRBV28 and TRBJ1-5; D unresolved. Looked up from germline, CDR1 is MDHEN and CDR2 is SYDVKM. The ends were cut back, 2 bases at V and 2 bases at J, with 13 bases in the middle. CDR3 length equals 16 residues. This chain's CDR3 is CASSLMSTPGNQPQHF. CDR3 DNA: TGTGCCAGCAGTTTAATGTCGACTCCCGGCAATCAGCCCCAGCATTTT.

This chain joins TRBV6-1 and TRBJ2-1; tentative D call: TRBD2 (6 bases). CDR3 length equals 15 residues. Between the trimmed V and J ends, which lost 3 bases and 4 bases, there was a span of 13 bases. CDR1 and CDR2 (germline): MNHNS, SASEGT. CDR3 amino acids: CASSDQGLSYNEQFF. CDR3 bases: TGTGCCAGCAGTGACCAGGGACTTTCTTACAATGAGCAGTTCTTC.

The CDR3 region is CASSYPTGGQDGYTF. In DNA, the CDR3 is TGTGCCAGCAGTTACCCGACAGGGGGTCAAGATGGCTACACCTTC. This chain joins TRBV6-2 or TRBV6-3 and TRBJ1-2, with TRBD1 identical over 9 bases. Germline assignment: CDR1 MNHEY and CDR2 SVGEGT. The trim removed 2 bases at V and 6 bases at J, leaving 7 bases unmatched. The CDR3 runs to 15 residues.

The V gene is TRBV10-1, the J gene TRBJ2-3, with D possibly being TRBD2 (5 bases). The CDR3 is made up of 14 amino acids. Trimming shortened V by 10 bases and J by 3 bases, and 17 bases separated the two germline ends. Germline V CDR1 and CDR2: WNHNN, SYGVQD (reference sequence). CDR3 nucleotide sequence: TGCGCCATCTTAGGAGGTGTTTATACAGATACGCAGTATTTT. As protein: CAILGGVYTDTQYF.

This rearrangement joins TRBV5-5 to TRBJ1-3, with D unclear. This CDR3 spans 18 amino acids. Trimming pared 3 bases from V and 0 bases from J, leaving 19 bases between. Germline V gene lookup returns CDR1 SGHKS and CDR2 YYEKEE (reference sequence). DNA for the CDR3: TGTGCCAGCAGCTACACTGCCCCGGGCCGGGGCTCTGGAAACACCATATATTTT. Its translation is CASSYTAPGRGSGNTIYF.

This chain connects TRBV4-2 to TRBJ2-3; 9 nucleotides match TRBD1. The J segment lost 0 bases and the V segment lost 5 bases, leaving 6 bases of the junction unmatched. The CDR3 has 16 amino acids. Germline values: CDR1 LGHNA, CDR2 YNFKEQ. The CDR3 is CASSSVGTGSTDTQYF. In DNA, the CDR3 is TGTGCCAGCAGCTCAGTCGGGACAGGGAGCACAGATACGCAGTATTTT.

This clone was seen many times. The chain uses TRBV9 and TRBJ1-3, with D maybe TRBD1 (6 bases). The V gene lost 3 bases and the J gene lost 6 bases, with 13 bases spanning the gap. This CDR3 is 14 amino acids long. Germline V lookup: CDR1 SGDLS, CDR2 YYNGEE. CDR3 loop: CASSAGGPTNTIYF. CDR3 DNA: TGTGCCAGCAGCGCGGGGGGGCCCACAAACACCATATATTTT.

The chain employs TRBV4-1 and TRBJ1-5; 12 positions agree with TRBD1. The V gene's germline CDR1 is MGHRA and CDR2 YSYEKL. The CDR3 is 18 residues long. V lost 0 bases to trimming and J lost 6 bases; unmatched junction nucleotides: 9. Here the CDR3 reads CASSQEVGTGGAGQPQHF. DNA for the CDR3: TGCGCCAGCAGCCAAGAGGTGGGGACAGGGGGCGCGGGTCAGCCCCAGCATTTT.

The rearrangement links TRBV5-1 to TRBJ1-1, with D perhaps TRBD1 (6 bases). Germline assignment: CDR1 SGHRS and CDR2 YFSETQ. Trimming shortened V by 3 bases and J by 5 bases, and 26 bases separated the two germline ends. The CDR3 runs to 18 residues. The CDR3 region has the DNA TGCGCCAGCAGCTCGGCGGGGGAGAGAACAGGGCTTTCTACTGAAGCTTTCTTT. Amino acids: CASSSAGERTGLSTEAFF.

The count of this clone is one. The junction and the germline gene differ at one end; a read error may be behind it. The V gene is TRBV7-2, the J gene TRBJ1-3; TRBD1 matches at 7 bases. The CDR3 extends over 15 amino acids. Germline lookup yields CDR1 SGHTA and CDR2 FQGNSA. The chain's CDR3 is CASRLDRAVGNTIYF. The CDR3 nucleotides are TGTGCCAGCAGGTTAGACAGGGCCGTCGGAAACACCATATATTTT. The full variable domain, with the rest looked up from reference TRBV7-2 and TRBJ1-3, is GAGVSQSPSNKVTEKGKDVELRCDPISGHTALYWYRQSLGQGLEFLIYFQGNSAPDKSGLPSDRFSAERTGGSVSTLTIQRTQQEDSAVYLCASRLDRAVGNTIYFGEGSWLTVV.

V is TRBV28 and J is TRBJ1-2, with TRBD1 identical over 7 bases. Germline V lookup: CDR1 MDHEN, CDR2 SYDVKM. The junction had 8 bases not matched to a gene; V was cut back by 4 bases and J by 3 bases. The CDR3 loop spans 15 amino acids. The CDR3 nucleotides read TGTGCCAGCAGTTCCCAGCGGACAGGTTACTATGGCTACACCTTC. Its protein product is CASSSQRTGYYGYTF.

CDR3 nucleotides: TGTGCCAGCAGCCAAGCACCTCTAGCCCAGGACAATGAGCAGTTCTTC. Protein product: CASSQAPLAQDNEQFF. The V gene is TRBV3-1 (or the pseudogene TRBV3-2), the J gene TRBJ2-1, with D perhaps matching TRBD2 (5 bases). The V and J ends lost 1 base and 5 bases respectively, with 15 bases between them. The CDR3 is 16 residues long. The V gene's germline CDR1 is LGHDT and CDR2 YNNKEL (reference sequence).

This chain joins TRBV6-2 or TRBV6-3 and TRBJ1-4; D is unresolved. CDR1 and CDR2 (germline): MNHEY, SVGEGT. CDR3 length: 15 amino acids. Trimming removed 0 bases from V and 8 bases from J, with 13 bases in between. This CDR3 reads CASSYSSHSGEKLFF. The CDR3 DNA follows: TGTGCCAGCAGTTACTCGTCGCACTCGGGGGAAAAACTGTTTTTT.

The V call is TRBV3-1 (or the pseudogene TRBV3-2), the J call TRBJ2-7; D remains unclear. Germline V gene sequence: CDR1 LGHDT, CDR2 YNNKEL (reference sequence). The CDR3 has 14 amino acids. V was cut by 1 base and J by 5 bases, with 12 bases left in between. CDR3 nucleotide sequence: TGTGCCAGCAGCCAAGTCACGACTTCGGACGAGCAGTACTTC. The encoded protein is CASSQVTTSDEQYF.